This paragraph reports one T cell receptor (beta chain). The target antigen is unknown. In germline, CDR1 is SNHLY, CDR2 FYNNEI. The CDR3 runs to 14 residues. The junction had 4 bases not matched to a gene; V was cut back by 4 bases and J by 3 bases. Time point in this sample: patch test 3, about 24 weeks after DPC sensitization. Regarding treatment: therapeutic diphenylcyclopropenone sensitization with weekly scalp DPC. Researchers sampled blood before each patch test went on. Sequencing started from total RNA isolated from unfractionated whole blood. This entry belongs to a study of human T cells and chemical hapten exposure. Study overall: Patients, a majority of them female, were diagnosed with alopecia areata, totalis or universalis. General study points: Compared to controls, expanded TCRs made significantly more large clusters of similar CDR3s.

TCRdb processed the RACE reads anew with MiXCR; each CDR3 protein has one entry. The profile covers approximately 97,000 distinct CDR3 sequences, with roughly 27% appearing a single time and 10% taken by the ten largest. The sequence was collected from a man aged 40-55 years with alopecia areata. Some clones in this sample may be carry-over from other donors' samples. The source was whole blood, collected in connection with sensitization to the hapten diphenylcyclopropenone (DPC). The chain has TRBV2 and TRBJ2-5; 8 bases agree with TRBD2. CDR3 residues: CASSGTSNKETQYF. Written as DNA, the CDR3 is TGTGCCAGCAGTGGGACTAGCAATAAAGAGACCCAGTACTTC.